This T cell receptor (beta chain) was profiled in a study of T-cell reconstitution after alpha-beta-depleted transplantation in children. The table lists this clonotype with many counts. Unique molecular identifiers were incorporated when the TCRbeta library was constructed. Each CDR3 protein is one row after TCRdb ran MiXCR on the PCR reads. In the table there are roughly 400,000 distinct CDR3 sequences, roughly 20% of which are singletons. Germline V gene data show CDR1 as ENHRY and CDR2 as SYGVKD. The CDR3 runs 14 residues. Trimming cost V 5 bases and J 7 bases; bases outside gene matches: 2. This specimen was PBMCs from the stem cell graft donor, taken from the stem cell graft. The chain couples TRBV10-3 to TRBJ2-1, with 13 nucleotides matching TRBD2. This clonotype was sampled from a human donor who donated a stem cell graft to a child with acute myeloid leukemia. The CDR3 loop reads CAISRLAGGNEQFF. The CDR3 region has the DNA TGTGCCATCAGTAGACTAGCGGGAGGTAATGAGCAGTTCTTC.